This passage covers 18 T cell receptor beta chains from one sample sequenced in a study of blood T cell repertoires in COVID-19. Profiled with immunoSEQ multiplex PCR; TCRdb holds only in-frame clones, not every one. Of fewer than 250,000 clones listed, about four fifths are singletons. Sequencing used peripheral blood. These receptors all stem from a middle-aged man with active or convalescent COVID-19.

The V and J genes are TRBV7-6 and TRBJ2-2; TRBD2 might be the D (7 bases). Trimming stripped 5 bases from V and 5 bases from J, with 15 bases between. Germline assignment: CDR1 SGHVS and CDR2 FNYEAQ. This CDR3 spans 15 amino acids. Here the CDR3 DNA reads TGTGCCAGCAGCACTCTCGCGGGGGCGACCGGGGAGCTGTTTTTT. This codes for CASSTLAGATGELFF.

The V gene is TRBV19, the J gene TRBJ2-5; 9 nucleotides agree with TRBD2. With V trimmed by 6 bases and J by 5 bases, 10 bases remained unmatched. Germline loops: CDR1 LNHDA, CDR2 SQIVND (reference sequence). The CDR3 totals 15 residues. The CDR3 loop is CASSTGTSSVETQYF. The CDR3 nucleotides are TGTGCCAGTAGCACCGGGACTAGCAGCGTGGAGACCCAGTACTTC. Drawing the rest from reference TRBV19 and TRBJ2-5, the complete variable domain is DGGITQSPKYLFRKEGQNVTLSCEQNLNHDAMYWYRQDPGQGLRLIYYSQIVNDFQKGDIAEGYSVSREKKESFPLTVTSAQKNPTAFYLCASSTGTSSVETQYFGPGTRLLVL.

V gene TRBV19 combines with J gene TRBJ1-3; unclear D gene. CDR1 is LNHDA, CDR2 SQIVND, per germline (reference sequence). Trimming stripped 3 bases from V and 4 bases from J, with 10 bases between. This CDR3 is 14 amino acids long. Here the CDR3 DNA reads TGTGCCAGTAGTATCGGAGGAGACGGAAACACCATATATTTT. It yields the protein CASSIGGDGNTIYF.

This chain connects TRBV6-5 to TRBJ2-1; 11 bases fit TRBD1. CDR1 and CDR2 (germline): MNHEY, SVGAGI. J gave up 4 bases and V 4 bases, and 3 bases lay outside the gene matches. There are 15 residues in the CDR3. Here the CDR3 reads CASSSGTGGYNEQFF. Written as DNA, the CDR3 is TGTGCCAGCAGTTCAGGGACAGGGGGTTACAATGAGCAGTTCTTC.

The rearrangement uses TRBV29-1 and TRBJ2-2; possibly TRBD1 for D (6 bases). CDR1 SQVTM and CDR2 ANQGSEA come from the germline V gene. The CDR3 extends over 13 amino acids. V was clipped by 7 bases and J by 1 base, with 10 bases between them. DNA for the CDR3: TGCAGCGCCCTACAGGGGAACACCGGGGAGCTGTTTTTT. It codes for CSALQGNTGELFF.

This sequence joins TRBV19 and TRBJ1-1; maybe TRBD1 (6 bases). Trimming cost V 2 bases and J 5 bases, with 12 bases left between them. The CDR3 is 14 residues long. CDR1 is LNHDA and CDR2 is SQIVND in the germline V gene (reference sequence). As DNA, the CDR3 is TGTGCCAGTAGTATACAAACAGGGTTTACTGAAGCTTTCTTT. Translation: CASSIQTGFTEAFF.

Here the CDR3 DNA reads TGCGCCAGCAGCCAAGACCCCTCCGGGGGATACACCGGGGAGCTGTTTTTT. Amino acids: CASSQDPSGGYTGELFF. V and J are TRBV4-3 and TRBJ2-2; weak D call: TRBD2 (6 bases). Deletions cut 0 bases from V and 3 bases from J, with 14 bases between. Germline-derived CDR1 and CDR2 are LGHNA and YSLEER. This CDR3 has 17 amino acids.

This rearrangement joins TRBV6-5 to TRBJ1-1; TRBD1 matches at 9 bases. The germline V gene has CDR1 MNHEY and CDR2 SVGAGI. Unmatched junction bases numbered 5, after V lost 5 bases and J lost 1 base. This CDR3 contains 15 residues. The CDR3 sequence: CASSLGQGSNTEAFF. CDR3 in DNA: TGTGCCAGCAGTCTCGGACAGGGGTCGAACACTGAAGCTTTCTTT.

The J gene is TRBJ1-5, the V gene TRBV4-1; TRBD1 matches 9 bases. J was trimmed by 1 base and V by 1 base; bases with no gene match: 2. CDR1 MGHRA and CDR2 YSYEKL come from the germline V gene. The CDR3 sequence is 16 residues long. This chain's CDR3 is CASSQGTGVSNQPQHF. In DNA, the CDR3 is TGCGCCAGCAGCCAAGGGACAGGGGTAAGCAATCAGCCCCAGCATTTT.

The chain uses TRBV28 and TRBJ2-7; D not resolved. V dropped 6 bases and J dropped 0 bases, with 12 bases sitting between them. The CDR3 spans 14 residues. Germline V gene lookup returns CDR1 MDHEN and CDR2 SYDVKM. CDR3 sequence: CASRSQSSSYEQYF. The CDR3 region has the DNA TGTGCCAGCAGATCACAGTCCAGCTCCTACGAGCAGTACTTC.

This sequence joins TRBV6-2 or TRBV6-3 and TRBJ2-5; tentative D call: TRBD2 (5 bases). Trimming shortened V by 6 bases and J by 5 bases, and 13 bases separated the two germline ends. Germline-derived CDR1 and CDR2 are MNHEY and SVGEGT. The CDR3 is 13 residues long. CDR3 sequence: CASSLPRRETQYF. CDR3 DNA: TGTGCCAGCAGCCTTCCACGGAGGGAGACCCAGTACTTC.

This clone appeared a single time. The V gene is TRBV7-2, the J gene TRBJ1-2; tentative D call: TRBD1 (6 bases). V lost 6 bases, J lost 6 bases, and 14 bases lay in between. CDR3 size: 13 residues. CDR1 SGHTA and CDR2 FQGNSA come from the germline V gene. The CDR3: CASSSDSRNGYTF. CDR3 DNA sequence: TGTGCCAGCAGTTCGGACAGTCGGAATGGCTACACCTTC.

The CDR3 is CSVGSPRTGGGWVLFF. Here the CDR3 DNA reads TGCAGCGTGGGAAGCCCGCGGACAGGGGGCGGATGGGTTCTGTTTTTT. This sequence joins TRBV29-1 and TRBJ1-4; 11 nucleotides agree with TRBD1. The CDR3 consists of 16 residues. Germline V CDR1 and CDR2: SQVTM, ANQGSEA. V lost 6 bases and J lost 14; bases outside the gene matches: 20.

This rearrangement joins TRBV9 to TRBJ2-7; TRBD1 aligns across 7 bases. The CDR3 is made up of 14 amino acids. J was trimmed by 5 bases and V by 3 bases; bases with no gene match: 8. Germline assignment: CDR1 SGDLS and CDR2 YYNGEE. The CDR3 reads CASSAGQVSNEQYF. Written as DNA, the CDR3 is TGTGCCAGCAGCGCAGGACAGGTTTCAAACGAGCAGTACTTC.

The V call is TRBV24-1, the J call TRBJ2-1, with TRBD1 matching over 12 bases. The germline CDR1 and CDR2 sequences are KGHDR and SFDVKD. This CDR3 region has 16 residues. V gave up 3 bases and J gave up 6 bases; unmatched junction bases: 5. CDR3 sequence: CATSDRGQGAGNEQFF. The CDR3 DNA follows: TGTGCCACCAGTGATAGGGGACAGGGGGCCGGCAATGAGCAGTTCTTC.

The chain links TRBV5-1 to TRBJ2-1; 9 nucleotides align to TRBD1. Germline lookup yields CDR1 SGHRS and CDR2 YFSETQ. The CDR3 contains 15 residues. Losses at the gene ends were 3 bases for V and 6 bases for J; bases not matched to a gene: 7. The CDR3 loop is CASSWGQGSFNEQFF. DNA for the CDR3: TGCGCCAGCAGCTGGGGACAGGGATCTTTCAATGAGCAGTTCTTC.

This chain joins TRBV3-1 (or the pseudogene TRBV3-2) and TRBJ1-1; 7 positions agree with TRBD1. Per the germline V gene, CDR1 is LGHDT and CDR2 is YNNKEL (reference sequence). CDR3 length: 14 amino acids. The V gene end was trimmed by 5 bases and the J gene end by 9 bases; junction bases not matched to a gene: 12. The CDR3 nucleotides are TGTGCCAGCAGCACAAGCAGAAGGGGGCCCAAAGCTTTCTTT. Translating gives CASSTSRRGPKAFF.

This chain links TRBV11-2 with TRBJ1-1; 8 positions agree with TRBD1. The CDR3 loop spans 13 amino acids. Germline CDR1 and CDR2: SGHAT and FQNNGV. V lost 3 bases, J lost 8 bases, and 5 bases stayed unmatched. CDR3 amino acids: CASSFRQGREAFF. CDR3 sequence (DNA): TGTGCCAGCAGCTTCCGACAGGGGAGGGAAGCTTTCTTT.